The source of this TCR beta chain is a study of cytomegalovirus exposure and HLA in healthy donors. The PCR employed 60 Vbeta primers together with 13 Jbeta primers. Original data processing: Some 10 million of the approximately 80 million unique TCR beta chains counted in a later analysis were shared. Clones were read by immunoSEQ multiplex PCR, and TCRdb kept only the in-frame ones, dropping some. The V and J calls and clone size come from that table; D and trimming were worked out from the DNA. The sample includes roughly 110,000 clones, under 80% of them seen just once. Sample: PBMCs. This receptor was identified in a man between 60 and 75 years old in good health and CMV-seronegative.

The CDR3 reads CASSTQRDSYEQYF. In DNA form, the CDR3 reads TGTGCCAGCAGTACCCAGCGGGACTCCTACGAGCAGTACTTC. The chain links TRBV6-5 to TRBJ2-7, with 7 bases that match TRBD2. Looked up from germline, CDR1 is MNHEY and CDR2 is SVGAGI. J gave up 0 bases and V 5 bases, and 4 bases lay outside the gene matches. The CDR3 totals 14 residues.